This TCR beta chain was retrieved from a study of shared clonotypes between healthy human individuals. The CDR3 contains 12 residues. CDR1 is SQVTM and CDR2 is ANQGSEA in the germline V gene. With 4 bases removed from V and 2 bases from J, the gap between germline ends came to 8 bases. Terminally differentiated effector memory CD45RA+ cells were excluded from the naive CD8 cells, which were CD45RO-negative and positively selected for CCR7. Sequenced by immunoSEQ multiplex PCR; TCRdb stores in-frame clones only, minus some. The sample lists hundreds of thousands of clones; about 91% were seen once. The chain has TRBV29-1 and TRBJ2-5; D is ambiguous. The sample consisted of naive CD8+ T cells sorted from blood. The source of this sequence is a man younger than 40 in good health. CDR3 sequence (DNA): TGCAGCGTTGTTGGGGTTCAAGAGACCCAGTACTTC. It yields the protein CSVVGVQETQYF.